The 24 T cell receptor beta chains below come from one sample, sequenced in a study of blood T cell repertoires in COVID-19. The assay was immunoSEQ multiplex PCR, and TCRdb's table has in-frame clones only and misses some. Of about 270,000 clones in the sample, roughly 89% are singletons; the top ten hold approximately 2.2%. The specimen was peripheral blood. These receptor sequences come from a man aged 50-60 years with acute or convalescent COVID-19.

The chain employs TRBV11-2 and TRBJ1-1; TRBD1 agrees at 7 bases. The V gene's germline CDR1 is SGHAT and CDR2 FQNNGV. The CDR3 has 12 amino acids. V shed 4 bases and J 7 bases; nucleotides not matched to a gene: 3. As DNA, the CDR3 is TGTGCCAGCAGCTCCCAGGGGGTTGAAGCTTTCTTT. Protein product: CASSSQGVEAFF.

V and J are TRBV6-2 or TRBV6-3 and TRBJ2-3, with D perhaps matching TRBD2 (5 bases). The germline gives CDR1 MNHEY, CDR2 SVGEGT. The V gene lost 3 bases and the J gene lost 5 bases, with 6 bases spanning the gap. This CDR3 spans 12 amino acids. Here the CDR3 reads CASSYSVDTQYF. The CDR3 DNA follows: TGTGCCAGCAGTTATAGCGTAGATACGCAGTATTTT.

The genes are TRBV18 and TRBJ1-1; D not resolved. The CDR3 runs 15 residues. Trimming cost V 1 base and J 4 bases, with 13 bases left between them. CDR1 KGHSH and CDR2 LQKENI come from the germline V gene. The CDR3 DNA is TGTGCCAGCTCACCACGGAGCAACCATCTCACTGAAGCTTTCTTT. Translated: CASSPRSNHLTEAFF.

This clone occurred once. The V and J genes are TRBV7-9 and TRBJ1-2; D call uncertain. The germline V gene has CDR1 SEHNR and CDR2 FQNEAQ (reference sequence). The CDR3 has 11 amino acids. With 7 bases removed from V and 7 bases from J, the gap between germline ends came to 10 bases. CDR3 in amino acids: CASNAGGGYTF. As DNA, the CDR3 is TGTGCCAGCAACGCGGGTGGTGGCTACACCTTC.

The chain uses TRBV9 and TRBJ1-3; no clear D gene. V shed 3 bases and J shed 0 bases, with 16 bases lying between them. This CDR3 comprises 17 residues. CDR1 and CDR2 from the germline V gene are SGDLS and YYNGEE. CDR3 in amino acids: CASSADPSGISGNTIYF. CDR3 nucleotide sequence: TGTGCCAGCAGCGCCGACCCAAGCGGGATCTCTGGAAACACCATATATTTT.

Concerning this clone: At one boundary the junction diverges from the germline segment, which might be a read error. V gene TRBV12-3 or TRBV12-4 combines with J gene TRBJ1-1; D not certain. The CDR3 runs to 13 residues. CDR3 bases: TGCGCCAGCAGTTTGGCACAAAACACTGAAGCTTTCTTT. This gives the protein CASSLAQNTEAFF.

This rearrangement joins TRBV25-1 to TRBJ2-7, with D possibly matching TRBD1 (6 bases). With 6 bases removed from V and 2 bases from J, the gap between germline ends came to 11 bases. Per germline, CDR1 MGHDK and CDR2 SYGVNS. The CDR3 extends over 13 amino acids. CDR3 DNA: TGTGCCAGCAGGTGGGACAACGCCTACGAGCAGTACTTC. This translates into CASRWDNAYEQYF.

The rearrangement links TRBV5-8 to TRBJ2-7; 10 bases agree with TRBD2. Germline CDR1 and CDR2: SGHTS and YDEGEE. V shed 3 bases and J 4 bases; nucleotides not matched to a gene: 7. The CDR3 spans 15 residues. CDR3 region: CASSSLAGALYEQYF. CDR3 sequence (DNA): TGTGCCAGCAGCTCGCTAGCGGGGGCTTTGTACGAGCAGTACTTC.

The chain carries TRBV30 and TRBJ1-1; 10 positions agree with TRBD1. The CDR3 runs 17 residues. V dropped 0 bases and J dropped 0; count of bases not matched to a gene: 7. The germline V gene encodes CDR1 GTSNPN and CDR2 SVGIG (reference sequence). The CDR3 reads CAWSVYWTGGMNTEAFF. CDR3 nucleotides: TGTGCCTGGAGTGTATACTGGACAGGGGGAATGAACACTGAAGCTTTCTTT.

This clone was counted between two and nine times. The V and J genes are TRBV5-1 and TRBJ2-1; 8 bases fit TRBD2. The CDR3 covers 17 residues. Germline CDR1 reads SGHRS; CDR2 reads YFSETQ. V shed 5 bases, J shed 0 bases, and the junction held 10 bases outside the gene matches. Here the CDR3 reads CASSVSGIVSSYNEQFF. As DNA, the CDR3 is TGCGCCAGCAGTGTTAGCGGGATCGTCAGCTCCTACAATGAGCAGTTCTTC.

The chain combines TRBV29-1 with TRBJ2-5; D unresolved. Germline V gene data show CDR1 as SQVTM and CDR2 as ANQGSEA. Between the trimmed V and J ends, which lost 6 bases and 4 bases, there was a span of 12 bases. CDR3 length: 12 amino acids. This CDR3 reads CSVRRQGETQYF. The CDR3 region has the DNA TGCAGCGTCAGGCGCCAAGGAGAGACCCAGTACTTC. Full variable domain (remainder filled in from reference TRBV29-1 and TRBJ2-5): SAVISQKPSRDICQRGTSLTIQCQVDSQVTMMFWYRQQPGQSLTLIATANQGSEATYESGFVIDKFPISRPNLTFSTLTVSNMSPEDSSIYLCSVRRQGETQYFGPGTRLLVL.

The chain is built from TRBV3-1 (or the pseudogene TRBV3-2) and TRBJ1-2, with D perhaps matching TRBD1 (6 bases). CDR3 length: 12 residues. Germline CDR1 and CDR2: LGHDT and YNNKEL (reference sequence). Trimming stripped 4 bases from V and 6 bases from J, with 9 bases between. The CDR3 region has the DNA TGTGCCAGCAGCCCACAGGGTCATGGCTACACCTTC. Protein: CASSPQGHGYTF.

This clone has a single count. The V and J genes are TRBV4-1 and TRBJ1-2; 10 nucleotides match TRBD1. This CDR3 comprises 16 residues. Germline loops: CDR1 MGHRA, CDR2 YSYEKL. V gave up 0 bases and J gave up 2 bases; unmatched junction bases: 3. The CDR3 protein is CASSQDPGQGNYGYTF. CDR3 nucleotide sequence: TGCGCCAGCAGCCAAGACCCGGGACAGGGGAACTATGGCTACACCTTC.

V is TRBV29-1 and J is TRBJ2-1; possibly TRBD1 for D (6 bases). V was trimmed by 8 bases and J by 4 bases, leaving 15 bases between them. CDR3 size: 13 residues. Germline loops: CDR1 SQVTM, CDR2 ANQGSEA. In DNA form, the CDR3 reads TGCAGCATCCCACTACAGGGATACAATGAGCAGTTCTTC. Its protein is CSIPLQGYNEQFF.

The V gene is TRBV3-1 (or the pseudogene TRBV3-2), the J gene TRBJ1-2; TRBD1 is a possible D gene (5 bases). Trimming left V 0 bases short and J 7 bases short, with 18 bases between. CDR3 length: 16 amino acids. Germline values: CDR1 LGHDT, CDR2 YNNKEL (reference sequence). The CDR3 nucleotides are TGTGCCAGCAGCCAAGAAGGGTGGGGCAGGCTGGGTGGCTACACCTTC. Translated, it gives CASSQEGWGRLGGYTF.

The gene calls are TRBV7-9 and TRBJ2-1, with 12 nucleotides matching TRBD2. Germline CDR1 is SEHNR and CDR2 is FQNEAQ (reference sequence). The CDR3 sequence is 17 residues long. Unmatched junction bases numbered 8, after V lost 5 bases and J lost 3 bases. The CDR3 DNA reads TGTGCCAGCAGCCTGAGGGGGGGACTAGCGGGCTACAATGAGCAGTTCTTC. This codes for CASSLRGGLAGYNEQFF.

The J gene is TRBJ1-5, the V gene TRBV7-9; D unclear. V was pared by 10 bases and J by 2 bases, with 12 bases between. The CDR3 covers 13 residues. CDR1 and CDR2 from the germline V gene are SEHNR and FQNEAQ (reference sequence). CDR3 coding DNA: TGTGCCACATCCCTAGAGGGCAATCAGCCCCAGCATTTT. Its translation is CATSLEGNQPQHF. Supplemented by reference TRBV7-9 and TRBJ1-5, the full variable domain reads DTGVSQNPRHKITKRGQNVTFRCDPISEHNRLYWYRQTLGQGPEFLTYFQNEAQLEKSRLLSDRFSAERPKGSFSTLEIQRTEQGDSAMYLCATSLEGNQPQHFGDGTRLSIL.

There are a few counts of this clone. The chain recombines TRBV25-1 with TRBJ2-7; D is ambiguous. CDR3 length: 11 residues. The germline gives CDR1 MGHDK, CDR2 SYGVNS. V gave up 7 bases and J gave up 0 bases, with 4 bases separating them. DNA of the CDR3: TGTGCCAGCACCAGCTCCTACGAGCAGTACTTC. Translated: CASTSSYEQYF.

This clone was observed a few times. The CDR3 DNA reads as TGTGCCAGCTCGGCGGCAGTCAGGAACACTGAAGCTTTCTTT. Translation gives CASSAAVRNTEAFF. The gene calls are TRBV18 and TRBJ1-1; no definite D call. V dropped 6 bases and J dropped 1 base, with 12 bases sitting between them. CDR1 is KGHSH and CDR2 is LQKENI in the germline V gene. The CDR3 sequence is 14 residues long.

The V call is TRBV10-1, the J call TRBJ2-1; 8 bases map to TRBD1. CDR1 and CDR2 from the germline V gene are WNHNN and SYGVQD (reference sequence). J lost 7 bases, V lost 3 bases, and 2 bases had no gene match. The CDR3 length is 13 residues. The CDR3 region is CASSDRTGNEQFF. The CDR3 DNA is TGCGCCAGCAGTGATCGGACAGGGAATGAGCAGTTCTTC.

Only one count was recorded for this clone. V usage is TRBV6-5 and J usage is TRBJ2-1; 8 bases line up with TRBD2. The length of the CDR3 is 14 residues. V shed 6 bases and J 7 bases; nucleotides not matched to a gene: 8. In germline, CDR1 is MNHEY, CDR2 SVGAGI. CDR3: CASSGGGRGNEQFF. In DNA, the CDR3 is TGTGCCAGCAGCGGGGGGGGCAGAGGGAATGAGCAGTTCTTC.

The chain joins TRBV19 to TRBJ2-7, with 7 positions matching TRBD1. Germline loops: CDR1 LNHDA, CDR2 SQIVND (reference sequence). V was clipped by 4 bases and J by 2 bases; unmatched bases: 8. This CDR3 contains 15 residues. CDR3 nucleotides: TGTGCCAGTAGTAGCGGACAGGCCGGACCCTACGAGCAGTACTTC. Protein sequence: CASSSGQAGPYEQYF.

The chain is built from TRBV6-5 and TRBJ2-2, with 7 nucleotides matching TRBD2. Germline loops: CDR1 MNHEY, CDR2 SVGAGI. V gave up 0 bases and J gave up 6 bases; unmatched junction bases: 1. The CDR3 has 14 residues. This CDR3 reads CASSYSRGAGELFF. The CDR3 DNA is TGTGCCAGCAGTTACTCCCGGGGGGCCGGGGAGCTGTTTTTT.

The chain is built from TRBV6-5 and TRBJ1-5, with D possibly TRBD1 on 6 matching bases. V lost 8 bases to trimming and J lost 4 bases, with 12 bases between them. The CDR3 runs 13 residues. Per the germline V gene, CDR1 is MNHEY and CDR2 is SVGAGI. CDR3 coding DNA: TGTGCCAGCGGGGGCAGATCAAATCAGCCCCAGCATTTT. Translating it yields CASGGRSNQPQHF.